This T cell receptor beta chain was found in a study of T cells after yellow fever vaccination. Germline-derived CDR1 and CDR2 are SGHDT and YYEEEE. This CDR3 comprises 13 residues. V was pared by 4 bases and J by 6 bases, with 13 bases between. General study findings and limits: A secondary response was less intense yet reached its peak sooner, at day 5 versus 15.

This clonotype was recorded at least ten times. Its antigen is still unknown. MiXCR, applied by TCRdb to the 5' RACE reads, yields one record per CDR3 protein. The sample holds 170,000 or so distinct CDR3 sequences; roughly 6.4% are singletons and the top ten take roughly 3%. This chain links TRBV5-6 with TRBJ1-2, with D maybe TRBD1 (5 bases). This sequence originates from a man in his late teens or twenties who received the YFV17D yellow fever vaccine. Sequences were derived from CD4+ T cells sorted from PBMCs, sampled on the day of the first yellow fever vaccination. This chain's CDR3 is CASSLNRFHGYTF. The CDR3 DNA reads TGTGCCAGCAGCCTGAACAGGTTTCATGGCTACACCTTC.